The 9 T cell receptor beta chains reported below all come from one sample, sequenced in a study of post-analysis software for immune sequencing data. Study-level points and caveats: Four to six TRBV segments were more frequent in patients than controls; TRBV5-6, TRBV5-1 and TRBV20-1 belonged to this group.

Built from TCR beta cDNA, the libraries had unique molecular identifiers in them. TCRdb redid the calling of the PCR reads with MiXCR, one entry per CDR3 protein. The repertoire consists of around 440,000 distinct CDR3 sequences, with less than 45% occurring once and the leading ten covering over 10%. What these receptors recognize is not known. Sequenced material: blood. These receptors were taken from a girl aged 5 to 17 with multiple sclerosis.

Only a few counts were recorded for this clonotype. The CDR3 loop reads CASSPGTGGIGTEAFF. The CDR3 nucleotides are TGTGCCAGCAGCCCCGGGACAGGGGGCATTGGCACTGAAGCTTTCTTT. The chain uses TRBV7-3 and TRBJ1-1; 12 positions agree with TRBD1. CDR1 and CDR2 (germline): SGHTA, FQGTGA. The CDR3 has 16 residues. V was pared by 5 bases and J by 4 bases, with 8 bases of the junction left unmatched.

V is TRBV28 and J is TRBJ2-7; 7 bases are a match to TRBD2. The germline gives CDR1 MDHEN, CDR2 SYDVKM. The CDR3 consists of 15 residues. V dropped 2 bases and J dropped 0; count of bases not matched to a gene: 4. The CDR3 region is CASSLRREYSYEQYF. CDR3 DNA sequence: TGTGCCAGCAGTTTACGGCGGGAGTACTCCTACGAGCAGTACTTC. Filled out from reference TRBV28 and TRBJ2-7, the complete variable domain reads DVKVTQSSRYLVKRTGEKVFLECVQDMDHENMFWYRQDPGLGLRLIYFSYDVKMKEKGDIPEGYSVSREKKERFSLILESASTNQTSMYLCASSLRREYSYEQYFGPGTRLTVT.

The table lists this clonotype with a few counts. V and J are TRBV5-1 and TRBJ2-1, with 7 bases matching TRBD1. Germline CDR1 reads SGHRS; CDR2 reads YFSETQ. The length of the CDR3 is 15 residues. J gave up 10 bases and V 0 bases, and 10 bases lay outside the gene matches. The CDR3 DNA sequence: TGCGCCAGCAGCTTGGAATCACAAGTCAGGGGGGAGCAGTTCTTC. This encodes CASSLESQVRGEQFF.

This clonotype is labeled as medium-sized. One junction end disagrees with the germline gene, perhaps due to a read error. The chain links TRBV5-1 to TRBJ2-3; 9 bases line up with TRBD2. The CDR3 contains 14 residues. Germline V lookup: CDR1 SGHRS, CDR2 YFSETQ. CDR3 residues: CASSSGLAGDTQYF. The DNA for the CDR3 is TGTGCCAGCAGCTCGGGACTAGCCGGAGATACGCAGTATTTT.

The genes are TRBV29-1 and TRBJ2-3; 9 positions agree with TRBD2. Germline CDR1 and CDR2: SQVTM and ANQGSEA. V was clipped by 3 bases and J by 2 bases; unmatched bases: 6. CDR3 length: 15 residues. CDR3 residues: CSVDSSSGNTDTQYF. The CDR3 DNA follows: TGCAGCGTTGACAGTTCTAGCGGGAACACAGATACGCAGTATTTT.

This clonotype has just one count. The genes are TRBV7-2 and TRBJ2-5, with TRBD2 identical over 11 bases. The CDR3 length is 17 residues. Germline V gives CDR1 SGHTA, CDR2 FQGNSA. With V trimmed by 5 bases and J by 11 bases, 19 bases remained unmatched. The CDR3 protein is CASSPDRGTSGYNGQYF. The CDR3, as DNA: TGTGCCAGCAGCCCAGACAGGGGGACTAGCGGTTACAATGGGCAGTACTTC.

V gene TRBV28 combines with J gene TRBJ2-3, with 9 bases aligning to TRBD1. Per germline, CDR1 MDHEN and CDR2 SYDVKM. The trim removed 6 bases at V and 6 bases at J, leaving 10 bases unmatched. The CDR3 consists of 15 residues. The DNA for the CDR3 is TGTGCCAGCAGCCTCGACAGGGGGGTCGGGGATACGCAGTATTTT. Translation: CASSLDRGVGDTQYF.

The V gene is TRBV29-1, the J gene TRBJ2-7; TRBD1 might be the D (6 bases). CDR3 length equals 12 residues. Trimming removed 7 bases from V and 4 bases from J, with 14 bases in between. Germline V gene data show CDR1 as SQVTM and CDR2 as ANQGSEA. CDR3 loop: CSAWTEYYEQYF. The CDR3, as DNA: TGCAGCGCCTGGACAGAGTATTACGAGCAGTACTTC.

Comment on this clonotype: One end of the junction is discordant with germline, which a read error may explain. The chain joins TRBV6-5 to TRBJ2-6, with D maybe TRBD1 (6 bases). Germline loops: CDR1 MNHEY, CDR2 SVGAGI. CDR3 length equals 16 residues. The chain's CDR3 is CANSYYRESGANVLTF. CDR3 bases: TGTGCCAACAGTTATTACAGGGAATCTGGGGCCAACGTCCTGACTTTC.